These 20 T cell receptor beta chains share one sample of origin, sequenced in a study of cytomegalovirus exposure and HLA in healthy donors. Primers included in the PCR were 60 Vbeta and 13 Jbeta primers. The method was immunoSEQ multiplex PCR; TCRdb's version includes in-frame clones alone and lacks a portion of them. The sample gives roughly 150,000 clones, around four fifths of which show up once; more than 1.4% is in the top ten. The sequencing sample was made of PBMCs. The receptors originated from a male donor in good health and CMV-seronegative.

This sequence joins TRBV11-2 and TRBJ2-7, with 10 positions matching TRBD2. Losses at the gene ends were 4 bases for V and 7 bases for J; bases not matched to a gene: 4. The CDR3 consists of 13 residues. Germline CDR1 and CDR2: SGHAT and FQNNGV. The CDR3 sequence: CASSSSGSREQYF. The CDR3 region has the DNA TGTGCCAGCAGCTCTAGCGGGAGTAGGGAGCAGTACTTC. Full variable domain (outside the CDR3, taken from reference TRBV11-2 and TRBJ2-7): EAGVAQSPRYKIIEKRQSVAFWCNPISGHATLYWYQQILGQGPKLLIQFQNNGVVDDSQLPKDRFSAERLKGVDSTLKIQPAKLEDSAVYLCASSSSGSREQYFGPGTRLTVT.

The rearrangement joins TRBV9 to TRBJ2-1; 9 positions agree with TRBD2. Germline V gene lookup returns CDR1 SGDLS and CDR2 YYNGEE. With V trimmed by 5 bases and J by 0 bases, 9 bases remained unmatched. This CDR3 is 17 amino acids long. CDR3 DNA sequence: TGTGCCAGCAGTCCAGCGGCTAGCGGGGTCTCCTACAATGAGCAGTTCTTC. It codes for CASSPAASGVSYNEQFF.

This clone was observed a single time. The chain links TRBV6-6 to TRBJ2-1; 9 bases match TRBD1. The J segment lost 9 bases and the V segment lost 1 base, leaving 7 bases of the junction unmatched. The germline CDR1 and CDR2 sequences are MNHNY and SVGAGI (reference sequence). CDR3 length: 15 residues. CDR3 loop: CASSYLGDRVGEQFF. For the CDR3, the DNA is TGTGCCAGCAGTTACTTGGGGGACAGGGTCGGTGAGCAGTTCTTC.

This chain uses TRBV7-9 with TRBJ2-7; possibly TRBD2 for D (6 bases). The germline V gene encodes CDR1 SEHNR and CDR2 FQNEAQ (reference sequence). Trimming shortened V by 4 bases and J by 2 bases, and 12 bases separated the two germline ends. The length of the CDR3 is 14 residues. CDR3: CASSSVAETYEQYF. CDR3 coding DNA: TGTGCCAGCAGCTCCGTAGCGGAAACCTACGAGCAGTACTTC. Based on the CDR3 plus reference TRBV7-9 and TRBJ2-7, the full variable domain is DTGVSQNPRHKITKRGQNVTFRCDPISEHNRLYWYRQTLGQGPEFLTYFQNEAQLEKSRLLSDRFSAERPKGSFSTLEIQRTEQGDSAMYLCASSSVAETYEQYFGPGTRLTVT.

The chain recombines TRBV5-4 with TRBJ2-7; 10 bases line up with TRBD1. The J segment lost 3 bases and the V segment lost 4 bases, leaving 4 bases of the junction unmatched. CDR1 SGHNT and CDR2 YYREEE come from the germline V gene (reference sequence). This CDR3 has 14 amino acids. CDR3: CASSLRDRGYEQYF. In DNA form, the CDR3 reads TGTGCCAGCAGCCTCCGGGACAGGGGCTACGAGCAGTACTTC. The full variable domain, in which reference TRBV5-4 and TRBJ2-7 provide the parts outside the CDR3, is ETGVTQSPTHLIKTRGQQVTLRCSSQSGHNTVSWYQQALGQGPQFIFQYYREEENGRGNFPPRFSGLQFPNYSSELNVNALELDDSALYLCASSLRDRGYEQYFGPGTRLTVT.

J is TRBJ2-1 and V is TRBV15, with 8 bases that match TRBD2. The CDR3 has 16 amino acids. V dropped 2 bases and J dropped 4; count of bases not matched to a gene: 7. CDR1 LNHNV and CDR2 YYDKDF come from the germline V gene (reference sequence). The CDR3 nucleotides read TGTGCCACCAGCAGAAGAACGGGACTAGAATACAATGAGCAGTTCTTC. As protein: CATSRRTGLEYNEQFF.

V and J are TRBV9 and TRBJ2-2, with a tentative D call TRBD1 (6 bases). The germline V gene encodes CDR1 SGDLS and CDR2 YYNGEE. The CDR3 consists of 16 residues. V was shortened by 0 bases and J by 4 bases, with 13 bases between the two germline ends. The CDR3 protein is CASSVATGRGTGELFF. CDR3 sequence (DNA): TGTGCCAGCAGCGTAGCTACCGGCAGGGGCACCGGGGAGCTGTTTTTT. The whole variable domain, remainder taken from reference TRBV9 and TRBJ2-2, is DSGVTQTPKHLITATGQRVTLRCSPRSGDLSVYWYQQSLDQGLQFLIQYYNGEERAKGNILERFSAQQFPDLHSELNLSSLELGDSALYFCASSVATGRGTGELFFGEGSRLTVL.

This chain uses TRBV28 with TRBJ2-7, with TRBD2 matching over 7 bases. The germline V gene encodes CDR1 MDHEN and CDR2 SYDVKM. The trim removed 6 bases at V and 0 bases at J, leaving 8 bases unmatched. The CDR3 has 15 amino acids. CDR3 sequence reads: CASSPGGVASYEQYF. For the CDR3, the DNA is TGTGCCAGCAGCCCTGGGGGGGTTGCCTCCTACGAGCAGTACTTC.

This chain links TRBV19 with TRBJ1-2; 10 bases align to TRBD1. V was pared by 5 bases and J by 4 bases, with 1 base of the junction left unmatched. The CDR3 length is 13 residues. Germline loops: CDR1 LNHDA, CDR2 SQIVND (reference sequence). CDR3: CASSGTGAYGYTF. The DNA for the CDR3 is TGTGCCAGTAGTGGGACAGGGGCCTATGGCTACACCTTC. Looking up the rest from reference TRBV19 and TRBJ1-2 gives the full variable domain: DGGITQSPKYLFRKEGQNVTLSCEQNLNHDAMYWYRQDPGQGLRLIYYSQIVNDFQKGDIAEGYSVSREKKESFPLTVTSAQKNPTAFYLCASSGTGAYGYTFGSGTRLTVV.

In its sample, this clone was seen once. In the same sample, other DNA sequences code for this CDR3. The chain couples TRBV19 to TRBJ2-3, with D possibly being TRBD2 (6 bases). The CDR3 contains 13 residues. Germline V gives CDR1 LNHDA, CDR2 SQIVND (reference sequence). Trimming left V 6 bases short and J 0 bases short, with 7 bases between. The CDR3 reads CASSGTSTDTQYF. CDR3 DNA sequence: TGTGCCAGTAGCGGGACTAGCACAGATACGCAGTATTTT.

The rearrangement joins TRBV5-4 to TRBJ1-3, with D perhaps matching TRBD1 (5 bases). The CDR3 totals 13 residues. V gave up 0 bases and J gave up 8 bases, with 9 bases separating them. The germline gives CDR1 SGHNT, CDR2 YYREEE (reference sequence). The CDR3 loop is CASSLAGVDTIYF. The DNA of the CDR3 is TGTGCCAGCAGCTTGGCGGGGGTAGACACCATATATTTT.

The chain couples TRBV30 to TRBJ1-1; 7 bases fit TRBD1. The CDR3 is made up of 15 amino acids. V was pared by 5 bases and J by 1 base, with 10 bases of the junction left unmatched. From germline, CDR1 is GTSNPN and CDR2 SVGIG (reference sequence). In DNA form, the CDR3 reads TGTGCCTGGGGCAACCCGGGACAGCGGAACACTGAAGCTTTCTTT. The encoded protein is CAWGNPGQRNTEAFF. The whole variable domain, filled in from reference TRBV30 and TRBJ1-1, reads SQTIHQWPATLVQPVGSPLSLECTVEGTSNPNLYWYRQAAGRGLQLLFYSVGIGQISSEVPQNLSASRPQDRQFILSSKKLLLSDSGFYLCAWGNPGQRNTEAFFGQGTRLTVV.

The J gene is TRBJ1-5, the V gene TRBV20-1, with unresolved D. The CDR3 has 11 residues. Germline V gene lookup returns CDR1 DFQATT and CDR2 SNEGSKA (reference sequence). V was cut by 0 bases and J by 11 bases, with 8 bases left in between. DNA for the CDR3: TGCAGTGCTAGAGAAAGAGGGACCCAGCATTTT. Protein product: CSARERGTQHF.

This chain connects TRBV7-2 to TRBJ2-2; D call uncertain. The V end lost 5 bases, the J end lost 4 bases, and 8 bases lay between the germline ends. CDR1 and CDR2 (germline): SGHTA, FQGNSA. This CDR3 is 13 amino acids long. CDR3 loop: CASSPQSTGELFF. The DNA of the CDR3 is TGTGCCAGCAGCCCACAGAGCACCGGGGAGCTGTTTTTT.

The chain employs TRBV4-3 and TRBJ1-1, with D unclear. Trimming left V 5 bases short and J 3 bases short, with 10 bases between. Germline V gene sequence: CDR1 LGHNA, CDR2 YSLEER. The CDR3 runs to 13 residues. The CDR3: CASSNYGDTEAFF. The CDR3 DNA reads TGCGCCAGCAGCAACTACGGGGACACTGAAGCTTTCTTT.

J is TRBJ1-2 and V is TRBV5-1; 8 bases line up with TRBD1. V was pared by 3 bases and J by 4 bases, with 8 bases of the junction left unmatched. The CDR3 extends over 15 amino acids. Germline V gene data show CDR1 as SGHRS and CDR2 as YFSETQ. The CDR3 DNA follows: TGCGCCAGCAGCTACGCAGGGGGCCATGGCTATGGCTACACCTTC. This sequence encodes CASSYAGGHGYGYTF.

The genes are TRBV6-6 and TRBJ2-2, with 9 bases identical to TRBD1. After removal of 6 bases from V and 1 base from J, the junction contained 6 bases not matched to a gene. The V gene's germline CDR1 is MNHNY and CDR2 SVGAGI (reference sequence). This CDR3 has 16 amino acids. The CDR3 sequence is CASSSWGQGNTGELFF. The CDR3, as DNA: TGTGCCAGCAGCTCATGGGGACAGGGGAACACCGGGGAGCTGTTTTTT.

V and J are TRBV30 and TRBJ2-3; D perhaps matches TRBD2 (5 bases). The V end was cut by 1 base, the J end by 1 base, with 12 bases between. Germline CDR1 is GTSNPN and CDR2 is SVGIG (reference sequence). This CDR3 is 15 amino acids long. The CDR3 protein is CAWSGSSGGTDTQYF. DNA of the CDR3: TGTGCCTGGAGTGGTTCGAGCGGAGGCACAGATACGCAGTATTTT.

The chain uses TRBV5-6 and TRBJ2-1; D is perhaps TRBD2 (5 bases). Per germline, CDR1 SGHDT and CDR2 YYEEEE. This CDR3 has 16 residues. Deletions cut 0 bases from V and 8 bases from J, with 18 bases between. The CDR3, as DNA: TGTGCCAGCAGCTTGGCCGTAGGGAGCTTTATCGATGAGCAGTTCTTC. Amino acids: CASSLAVGSFIDEQFF. The full variable domain, in which reference TRBV5-6 and TRBJ2-1 provide the parts outside the CDR3, is DAGVTQSPTHLIKTRGQQVTLRCSPKSGHDTVSWYQQALGQGPQFIFQYYEEEERQRGNFPDRFSGHQFPNYSSELNVNALLLGDSALYLCASSLAVGSFIDEQFFGPGTRLTVL.

The rearrangement links TRBV9 to TRBJ1-2, with D unresolved. Germline V gene data show CDR1 as SGDLS and CDR2 as YYNGEE. The CDR3 runs to 12 residues. Trimming took off 2 bases at V and 4 bases at J, with 6 bases between the two ends. CDR3 nucleotides: TGTGCCAGCAGCGTTACAGCCTATGGCTACACCTTC. Its protein product is CASSVTAYGYTF.